Below, 5 T cell receptor beta chains from the same sample are listed, as sequenced in a study of PD-L1 blockade in urothelial cancer. Time point given: pretreatment peripheral blood. The protocol was immunoSEQ multiplex PCR, while the TCRdb copy is restricted to in-frame clones and leaves out a portion. The sample contains tens of thousands of clones, approximately 80% of which appear only once. The starting material was PBMCs, obtained around atezolizumab (anti-PD-L1) treatment. All receptors derive from a man aged 60 to 75 with urothelial cancer.

This clone was observed a few times. V usage is TRBV19 and J usage is TRBJ2-7; 11 bases agree with TRBD1. The V and J ends lost 6 bases and 3 bases, in that order; junction bases with no gene match: 7. The germline V gene has CDR1 LNHDA and CDR2 SQIVND (reference sequence). The CDR3 sequence is 15 residues long. The CDR3 nucleotides are TGTGCCAGTAGCCTAGCGGGACAGGGGGGCTACGAGCAGTACTTC. The encoded protein is CASSLAGQGGYEQYF.

This chain uses TRBV2 with TRBJ2-7; D is undetermined. There are 15 residues in the CDR3. V gave up 4 bases and J gave up 0 bases, with 13 bases separating them. CDR1 and CDR2 (germline): SNHLY, FYNNEI. The CDR3 reads CASSGRQSFSYEQYF. The CDR3, as DNA: TGTGCCAGCAGTGGTCGACAATCCTTCTCCTACGAGCAGTACTTC.

The gene calls are TRBV28 and TRBJ1-2; 8 bases agree with TRBD1. Trimming took 2 bases from V and 0 from J; bases not matched to a gene: 8. The CDR3 contains 17 residues. Germline CDR1 is MDHEN and CDR2 is SYDVKM. CDR3 nucleotides: TGTGCCAGCAGTTTAGCCCCAGGGGGCCTAGCTAACTATGGCTACACCTTC. This translates into CASSLAPGGLANYGYTF.

The rearrangement uses TRBV7-2 and TRBJ2-3; 7 bases are a match to TRBD2. This CDR3 has 14 residues. The V segment lost 5 bases and the J segment 10 bases; nucleotides outside the gene matches: 12. Looked up from germline, CDR1 is SGHTA and CDR2 is FQGNSA. CDR3 in DNA: TGTGCCAGCAGCCCCCGGACTAGTCATGTTTCGCAGTATTTT. It codes for CASSPRTSHVSQYF.

This clone is a singleton in its sample. The V gene is TRBV11-2, the J gene TRBJ2-1; no definite D call. V dropped 2 bases and J dropped 7 bases, with 12 bases sitting between them. Per germline, CDR1 SGHAT and CDR2 FQNNGV. The CDR3 is made up of 14 amino acids. Here the CDR3 DNA reads TGTGCCAGCAGCTTACTACCCTATTATAATGAGCAGTTCTTC. Amino acids: CASSLLPYYNEQFF.